Below are 28 T cell receptor beta chains sequenced from a single sample in a study of T cell responses to AZD1222 COVID-19 vaccine. The method was immunoSEQ multiplex PCR; TCRdb's version includes in-frame clones alone and lacks a portion of them. The table records 90,000 to 120,000 clones, 90% to 95% of them present only once. Source: peripheral blood, taken on day 0 of AZD1222 vaccination. All receptors derive from an adult in good health.

This rearrangement joins TRBV7-2 to TRBJ1-3, with a possible D match to TRBD1 (5 bases). Germline V gives CDR1 SGHTA, CDR2 FQGNSA. This CDR3 has 15 amino acids. Trimming stripped 1 base from V and 2 bases from J, with 9 bases between. CDR3 region: CASSLVGPPGNTIYF. In nucleotides, the CDR3 is TGTGCCAGCAGCTTAGTGGGGCCCCCTGGAAACACCATATATTTT.

This chain connects TRBV13 to TRBJ1-6; D not resolved. V gave up 0 bases and J gave up 7 bases, with 10 bases separating them. Germline V CDR1 and CDR2: PRHDT, FYEKMQ (reference sequence). This CDR3 contains 15 residues. The CDR3 loop reads CASSLGLRENSPLHF. CDR3 in DNA: TGTGCCAGCAGCTTAGGCCTCCGGGAGAATTCACCCCTCCACTTT.

V is TRBV9 and J is TRBJ1-3; no clear D gene. The V end was cut by 0 bases, the J end by 5 bases, with 9 bases between. Germline lookup yields CDR1 SGDLS and CDR2 YYNGEE. The CDR3 totals 14 residues. DNA for the CDR3: TGTGCCAGCAGCGTAGAACCGGATCGAAACACCATATATTTT. Its protein is CASSVEPDRNTIYF.

The chain links TRBV9 to TRBJ2-2, with 10 bases lining up with TRBD1. CDR1 and CDR2 (germline): SGDLS, YYNGEE. CDR3 size: 14 residues. With 3 bases clipped from V and 5 bases from J, the junction kept 1 base outside the gene matches. The CDR3 here is CASSAGQGTGELFF. The CDR3 DNA is TGTGCCAGCAGCGCGGGACAGGGGACCGGGGAGCTGTTTTTT.

The chain employs TRBV11-3 and TRBJ2-1; 8 nucleotides agree with TRBD2. The CDR3 runs 18 residues. Germline assignment: CDR1 SGHNT and CDR2 YENEEA. V lost 5 bases and J lost 4; bases outside the gene matches: 16. The CDR3 region has the DNA TGTGCCAGCAGCGCCACATCAGGTGCGGGGGGCCTATACAATGAGCAGTTCTTC. Its translation: CASSATSGAGGLYNEQFF.

The CDR3 DNA reads as TGTGCCAGCAGCCAAACGACTAGCGGATACAATGAGCAGTTCTTC. This encodes CASSQTTSGYNEQFF. The chain employs TRBV4-2 and TRBJ2-1, with 9 bases identical to TRBD2. The junction had 3 bases not matched to a gene; V was cut back by 2 bases and J by 4 bases. Germline V lookup: CDR1 LGHNA, CDR2 YNFKEQ. The CDR3 sequence is 15 residues long.

The gene calls are TRBV19 and TRBJ1-1; D gene uncertain. CDR3 size: 14 residues. Trimming pared 5 bases from V and 6 bases from J, leaving 16 bases between. Per the germline V gene, CDR1 is LNHDA and CDR2 is SQIVND (reference sequence). As DNA, the CDR3 is TGTGCCAGTAGTGACGGTATTGTCGTGTCTGAAGCTTTCTTT. Residues: CASSDGIVVSEAFF.

V and J are TRBV25-1 and TRBJ2-3, with D possibly matching TRBD2 (6 bases). Germline CDR1 and CDR2: MGHDK and SYGVNS. V lost 2 bases to trimming and J lost 6 bases, with 15 bases between them. CDR3 length: 15 amino acids. The DNA for the CDR3 is TGTGCCAGCAGTGAAGGTGGGGGGACCACGGATACGCAGTATTTT. Encoded protein: CASSEGGGTTDTQYF. Full variable domain (remainder filled in from reference TRBV25-1 and TRBJ2-3): EADIYQTPRYLVIGTGKKITLECSQTMGHDKMYWYQQDPGMELHLIHYSYGVNSTEKGDLSSESTVSRIRTEHFPLTLESARPSHTSQYLCASSEGGGTTDTQYFGPGTRLTVL.

J is TRBJ1-3 and V is TRBV11-2, with D hard to call. This CDR3 is 16 amino acids long. V dropped 6 bases and J dropped 0 bases, with 15 bases sitting between them. Germline loops: CDR1 SGHAT, CDR2 FQNNGV. In nucleotides, the CDR3 is TGTGCCAGCAGTTCCGGACGAGTAGGCTCTGGAAACACCATATATTTT. Protein product: CASSSGRVGSGNTIYF.

The J gene is TRBJ2-5, the V gene TRBV5-6; D is possibly TRBD2 (5 bases). The CDR3 has 14 residues. V shed 9 bases and J shed 1 base, with 16 bases lying between them. Germline CDR1 is SGHDT and CDR2 is YYEEEE. CDR3 sequence (DNA): TGTGCCACTTCCTCTACGGACTTCCAAGAGACCCAGTACTTC. It is translated as CATSSTDFQETQYF.

In DNA form, the CDR3 reads TGTGCCTGGAGTGTAAGTCAGGGAAGGAAGAGTGAGCAGTTCTTC. Its protein product is CAWSVSQGRKSEQFF. This chain connects TRBV30 to TRBJ2-1; D is possibly TRBD1 (5 bases). Germline CDR1 and CDR2: GTSNPN and SVGIG (reference sequence). The CDR3 is made up of 15 amino acids. The V gene lost 0 bases and the J gene lost 9 bases, with 18 bases spanning the gap.

The gene calls are TRBV3-1 (or the pseudogene TRBV3-2) and TRBJ2-7; D is uncertain. Germline assignment: CDR1 LGHDT and CDR2 YNNKEL (reference sequence). The CDR3 runs 14 residues. V lost 0 bases and J 5 bases, leaving 11 bases between the germline ends. CDR3 protein: CASSQDGLQNEQYF. Here the CDR3 DNA reads TGTGCCAGCAGCCAAGACGGGTTGCAGAACGAGCAGTACTTC.

V usage is TRBV28 and J usage is TRBJ2-7; TRBD2 agrees at 8 bases. The CDR3 covers 17 residues. Germline assignment: CDR1 MDHEN and CDR2 SYDVKM. V lost 5 bases, J lost 1 base, and 13 bases stayed unmatched. In nucleotides, the CDR3 is TGTGCCAGCAGTGGAGGGACTAGTATCGTCGGGTCCTACGAGCAGTACTTC. It encodes CASSGGTSIVGSYEQYF. Filled out from reference TRBV28 and TRBJ2-7, the complete variable domain reads DVKVTQSSRYLVKRTGEKVFLECVQDMDHENMFWYRQDPGLGLRLIYFSYDVKMKEKGDIPEGYSVSREKKERFSLILESASTNQTSMYLCASSGGTSIVGSYEQYFGPGTRLTVT.

The V call is TRBV9, the J call TRBJ2-7; tentative D call: TRBD2 (6 bases). Trimming shortened V by 7 bases and J by 3 bases, and 17 bases separated the two germline ends. This CDR3 spans 14 amino acids. CDR1 is SGDLS and CDR2 is YYNGEE in the germline V gene. The CDR3 nucleotides are TGTGCCAGCGCCCGGGGGACGGGGAACTACGAGCAGTACTTC. Translated: CASARGTGNYEQYF. Full variable domain (outside the CDR3, taken from reference TRBV9 and TRBJ2-7): DSGVTQTPKHLITATGQRVTLRCSPRSGDLSVYWYQQSLDQGLQFLIQYYNGEERAKGNILERFSAQQFPDLHSELNLSSLELGDSALYFCASARGTGNYEQYFGPGTRLTVT.

The rearrangement links TRBV12-3 or TRBV12-4 to TRBJ1-1; the D is unclear. The V and J ends lost 7 bases and 8 bases respectively, with 11 bases between them. CDR3 size: 11 residues. CDR3 residues: CASTTLNEAFF. The CDR3 nucleotides are TGTGCCAGCACCACTCTAAACGAAGCTTTCTTT.

The chain is built from TRBV7-2 and TRBJ1-1, with no clear D. The germline CDR1 and CDR2 sequences are SGHTA and FQGNSA. V lost 1 base and J lost 4, with 7 bases in between. This CDR3 contains 13 residues. The CDR3 sequence is CASSLDWGTEAFF. CDR3 nucleotide sequence: TGTGCCAGCAGCTTAGATTGGGGCACTGAAGCTTTCTTT.

The chain uses TRBV29-1 and TRBJ1-2; 8 nucleotides align to TRBD1. The CDR3 extends over 13 amino acids. The germline gives CDR1 SQVTM, CDR2 ANQGSEA. V was clipped by 3 bases and J by 8 bases; unmatched bases: 8. CDR3 sequence: CSVDVAGGEGYTF. DNA of the CDR3: TGCAGCGTTGATGTTGCAGGGGGCGAGGGCTACACCTTC.

This clone appeared a single time. The V and J genes are TRBV2 and TRBJ1-1; perhaps TRBD1 as D (6 bases). Germline-derived CDR1 and CDR2 are SNHLY and FYNNEI. There are 13 residues in the CDR3. Trimming took off 8 bases at V and 8 bases at J, with 18 bases between the two ends. CDR3 loop: CASGQWTDPEAFF. DNA for the CDR3: TGTGCCAGCGGACAATGGACAGACCCCGAAGCTTTCTTT.

The chain couples TRBV7-2 to TRBJ2-7; possibly TRBD2 for D (6 bases). The germline V and J ends were trimmed by 3 bases and 3 bases, with 9 bases remaining between them. Germline-derived CDR1 and CDR2 are SGHTA and FQGNSA. The CDR3 is 13 amino acids. CDR3 sequence (DNA): TGTGCCAGCAGCTTCGGGGGTTACTACGAGCAGTACTTC. It encodes CASSFGGYYEQYF. The variable domain in full, completed from reference TRBV7-2 and TRBJ2-7, reads GAGVSQSPSNKVTEKGKDVELRCDPISGHTALYWYRQSLGQGLEFLIYFQGNSAPDKSGLPSDRFSAERTGGSVSTLTIQRTQQEDSAVYLCASSFGGYYEQYFGPGTRLTVT.

The chain joins TRBV30 to TRBJ1-1; tentative D call: TRBD1 (6 bases). This CDR3 has 15 amino acids. In germline, CDR1 is GTSNPN, CDR2 SVGIG (reference sequence). V was pared by 0 bases and J by 4 bases, with 15 bases between. CDR3 region: CAWSVRGGAGTEAFF. CDR3 DNA sequence: TGTGCCTGGAGTGTCCGCGGGGGCGCGGGCACTGAAGCTTTCTTT.

J is TRBJ2-2 and V is TRBV19; D remains ambiguous. The CDR3 covers 16 residues. The germline V gene has CDR1 LNHDA and CDR2 SQIVND (reference sequence). Trimming stripped 7 bases from V and 2 bases from J, with 17 bases between. Written as DNA, the CDR3 is TGTGCCAGTACCCACCTCTCGGCAGGAAACACCGGGGAGCTGTTTTTT. Its protein product is CASTHLSAGNTGELFF.

The V gene is TRBV9, the J gene TRBJ1-2; TRBD1 is a possible D gene (5 bases). Per the germline V gene, CDR1 is SGDLS and CDR2 is YYNGEE. This CDR3 spans 17 amino acids. V was cut by 3 bases and J by 6 bases, with 24 bases left in between. In DNA, the CDR3 is TGTGCCAGCAGCGCCCAGACGGGCAGGGCCGGAAGTGATGGCTACACCTTC. As protein: CASSAQTGRAGSDGYTF. Filled out from reference TRBV9 and TRBJ1-2, the complete variable domain reads DSGVTQTPKHLITATGQRVTLRCSPRSGDLSVYWYQQSLDQGLQFLIQYYNGEERAKGNILERFSAQQFPDLHSELNLSSLELGDSALYFCASSAQTGRAGSDGYTFGSGTRLTVV.

The genes are TRBV5-1 and TRBJ1-1; D unclear. The CDR3 loop spans 15 amino acids. Germline-derived CDR1 and CDR2 are SGHRS and YFSETQ. Between the trimmed V and J ends, which lost 4 bases and 4 bases, there was a span of 17 bases. CDR3 protein: CASSHRLRRATEAFF. The DNA of the CDR3 is TGCGCCAGCAGCCACCGCTTGAGGAGGGCCACTGAAGCTTTCTTT. Full variable domain (rest looked up from reference TRBV5-1 and TRBJ1-1): KAGVTQTPRYLIKTRGQQVTLSCSPISGHRSVSWYQQTPGQGLQFLFEYFSETQRNKGNFPGRFSGRQFSNSRSEMNVSTLELGDSALYLCASSHRLRRATEAFFGQGTRLTVV.

V and J are TRBV5-1 and TRBJ1-2; D gene ambiguous. Germline V gives CDR1 SGHRS, CDR2 YFSETQ. There are 12 residues in the CDR3. V shed 0 bases and J shed 12 bases, with 12 bases lying between them. The CDR3 DNA follows: TGCGCCAGCAGCTTGGCCGGGTTCGGCCACACCTTC. Its translation is CASSLAGFGHTF.

This rearrangement joins TRBV28 to TRBJ1-1; TRBD1 aligns across 12 bases. CDR1 MDHEN and CDR2 SYDVKM come from the germline V gene. The ends lost 6 bases at V and 1 base at J; junction bases unmatched: 6. The CDR3 consists of 16 residues. The CDR3 DNA is TGTGCCAGCAGCTGGGACAGGGGGCGAGGGAACACTGAAGCTTTCTTT. Protein product: CASSWDRGRGNTEAFF.

The chain carries TRBV5-6 and TRBJ2-5; D is unclear. Per the germline V gene, CDR1 is SGHDT and CDR2 is YYEEEE. V shed 0 bases and J shed 9 bases, with 6 bases lying between them. This CDR3 contains 11 residues. The CDR3 coding sequence is TGTGCCAGCAGCTTGGGTTACGCCCAGTACTTC. It codes for CASSLGYAQYF.

The genes are TRBV7-8 and TRBJ1-4; unclear D gene. V was pared by 0 bases and J by 0 bases, with 20 bases between. The length of the CDR3 is 20 residues. Per germline, CDR1 SGHVS and CDR2 FQNEAQ. In nucleotides, the CDR3 is TGTGCCAGCAGCTTAGCGGGAGGTTTGGAAATGGGGTCAACTAATGAAAAACTGTTTTTT. This translates into CASSLAGGLEMGSTNEKLFF.

In DNA form, the CDR3 reads TGTGCCATCAGGGGAGACGGAGGAGGAGGTCAGCCCCAGCATTTT. As protein: CAIRGDGGGGQPQHF. V usage is TRBV10-3 and J usage is TRBJ1-5; D is uncertain. CDR1 ENHRY and CDR2 SYGVKD come from the germline V gene. Trimming took 6 bases from V and 6 from J, leaving 18 bases between them. This CDR3 has 15 amino acids.